This T cell receptor (beta chain) is drawn from a study of OX40 agonist ivuxolimab in advanced cancers. Overall study: Aged roughly 23 to 80 with a mean of approximately 57 years, they were around 83% male. Overall study findings and caveats: The antigens recognized by the expanded peripheral T cells, that is their antigen specificity, were not determined.

Blood draws occurred at baseline, cycle 4 day 1, and cycle 7 day 1. Generated by immunoSEQ multiplex PCR, the TCRdb table keeps only in-frame clones and is missing some. The data hold 83,000 or so clones, with 84% observed a single time. Trimming stripped 2 bases from V and 4 bases from J, with 18 bases between. Germline CDR1 reads SGHTA; CDR2 reads FQGNSA. This CDR3 comprises 16 residues. In regard to this clone: Its specificity is unknown.

This sample comprised CD4+ or CD8+ T cells sorted from blood, obtained in a trial of the OX40 agonist ivuxolimab. The TCR originated in an adult with an advanced solid tumor such as melanoma, head and neck, liver or kidney cancer. This chain uses TRBV7-2 with TRBJ2-7, with a possible D match to TRBD2 (6 bases). In DNA, the CDR3 is TGTGCCAGCAGCTTAAGATCCGGGGACTCTTATTACGAGCAGTACTTC. Its translation is CASSLRSGDSYYEQYF.